This T cell receptor (beta chain) appears in the sequencing data of a study of CD8+ T cells in alopecia areata. Turning to the study itself: Administration of oral tofacitinib to treated patients was at 5 to 10 mg twice daily. Broader study findings: More clonal than normal scalp was lesional scalp, particularly alopecia totalis/universalis. Normal skin contains resident alphabeta T cells, and these are also sequenced in scalp samples.

V gave up 0 bases and J gave up 5 bases, with 10 bases separating them. In germline, CDR1 is GTSNPN, CDR2 SVGIG (reference sequence). The CDR3 is 14 amino acids. RNA was extracted and reverse transcribed into cDNA as the sequencing template. Produced via immunoSEQ multiplex PCR; TCRdb's table is partial and in-frame only. The data contain about 200,000 clones, over 45% of them singletons. Treatment denoted: oral pan-JAK inhibitor, 5-10 mg twice daily. This clone was picked up a small number of times. Its antigen is not identified. The chain is built from TRBV30 and TRBJ2-2, with no clear D. The clonotype originates from a human donor with alopecia areata. Material: CD4+ T cells sorted from blood, obtained at week 24, from a patient treated with tofacitinib. The CDR3 region has the DNA TGTGCCTGGAGTGTACACCTGAAGACCGGGGAGCTGTTTTTT. Residues: CAWSVHLKTGELFF.